The T cell receptor beta chain under discussion was sequenced for a study of early T cells in non-severe SARS-CoV-2 infection. Individually, cDNA molecules had unique molecular identifiers attached to them. MiXCR, applied by TCRdb to the 5' RACE reads, yields one record per CDR3 protein. The sample has 55,000 to 65,000 distinct CDR3 sequences, about 10% seen once; the top ten hold 6.5%. The CDR3 loop spans 15 amino acids. The V end was cut by 2 bases, the J end by 6 bases, with 14 bases between. Germline V gene data show CDR1 as SGHDN and CDR2 as FVKESK. J is TRBJ2-1 and V is TRBV14; no definite D call. The sample comprised whole blood. The TCR sequence derives from an adult who was a healthcare worker with PCR-confirmed SARS-CoV-2 infection or an uninfected control (not recorded which). The CDR3 DNA reads TGTGCCAGCAGCCAAAGAAGGTCTCTAGTCAATGAGCAGTTCTTC. The encoded protein is CASSQRRSLVNEQFF.